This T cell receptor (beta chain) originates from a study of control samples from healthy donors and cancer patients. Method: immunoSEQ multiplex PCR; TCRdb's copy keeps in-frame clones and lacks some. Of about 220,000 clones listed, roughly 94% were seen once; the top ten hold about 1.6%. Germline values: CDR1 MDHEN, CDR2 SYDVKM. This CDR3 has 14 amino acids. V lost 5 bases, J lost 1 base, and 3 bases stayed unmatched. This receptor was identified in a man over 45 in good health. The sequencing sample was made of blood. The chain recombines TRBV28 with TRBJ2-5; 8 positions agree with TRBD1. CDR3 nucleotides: TGTGCCAGCAGTCACGACAGGGGCCAAGAGACCCAGTACTTC. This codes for CASSHDRGQETQYF.